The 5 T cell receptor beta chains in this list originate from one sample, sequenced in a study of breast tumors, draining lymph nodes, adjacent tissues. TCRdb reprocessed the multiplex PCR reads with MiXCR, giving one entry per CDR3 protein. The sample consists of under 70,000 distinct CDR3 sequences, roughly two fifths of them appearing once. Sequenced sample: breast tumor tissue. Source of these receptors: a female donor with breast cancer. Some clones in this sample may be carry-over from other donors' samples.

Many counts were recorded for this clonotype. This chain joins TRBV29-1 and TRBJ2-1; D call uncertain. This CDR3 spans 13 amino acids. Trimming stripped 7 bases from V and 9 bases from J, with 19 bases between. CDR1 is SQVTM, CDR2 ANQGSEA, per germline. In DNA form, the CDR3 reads TGCAGCGCAGACCATGGCCTCCGTGGTGAGCAGTTCTTC. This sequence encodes CSADHGLRGEQFF.

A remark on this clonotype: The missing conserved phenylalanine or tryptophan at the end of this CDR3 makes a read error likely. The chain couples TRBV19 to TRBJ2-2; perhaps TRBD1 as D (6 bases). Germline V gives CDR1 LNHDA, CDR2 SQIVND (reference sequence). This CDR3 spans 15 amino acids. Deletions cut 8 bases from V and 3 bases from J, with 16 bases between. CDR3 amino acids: CASRDTVIDTGELFL. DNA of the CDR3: TGTGCCAGTCGGGACACGGTGATTGACACCGGGGAGCTGTTTCTT.

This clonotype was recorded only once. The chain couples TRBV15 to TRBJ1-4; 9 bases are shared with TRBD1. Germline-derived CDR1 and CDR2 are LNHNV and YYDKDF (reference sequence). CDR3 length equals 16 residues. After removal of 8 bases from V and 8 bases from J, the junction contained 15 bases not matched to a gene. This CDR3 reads CATVLAGQGQEEKLFF. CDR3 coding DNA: TGTGCCACCGTTTTGGCAGGACAGGGGCAGGAAGAAAAACTGTTTTTT. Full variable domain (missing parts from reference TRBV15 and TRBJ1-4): DAMVIQNPRYQVTQFGKPVTLSCSQTLNHNVMYWYQQKSSQAPKLLFHYYDKDFNNEADTPDNFQSRRPNTSFCFLDIRSPGLGDTAMYLCATVLAGQGQEEKLFFGSGTQLSVL.

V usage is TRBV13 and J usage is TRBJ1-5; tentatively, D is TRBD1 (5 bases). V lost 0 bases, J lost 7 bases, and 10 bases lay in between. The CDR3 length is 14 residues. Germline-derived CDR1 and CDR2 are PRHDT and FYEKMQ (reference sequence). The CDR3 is CASSLGTVNQPQHF. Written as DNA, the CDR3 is TGTGCCAGCAGCTTAGGGACAGTCAACCAGCCCCAGCATTTT.

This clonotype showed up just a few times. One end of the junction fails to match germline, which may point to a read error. The CDR3 reads CASSLAGTGLAFF. DNA of the CDR3: TGTGCCAGCAGTCTAGCCGGGACAGGGTTGGCTTTCTTT. J is TRBJ1-1 and V is TRBV12-3 or TRBV12-4; 9 bases are shared with TRBD1. The CDR3 covers 13 residues.